Below, 3 T cell receptor beta chains from the same sample are listed, as sequenced in a study of identical twins. MiXCR was run by TCRdb on the 5' RACE reads, yielding one entry per CDR3 protein. The data contain roughly 700,000 distinct CDR3 sequences, 8.6% of them seen just once; the ten biggest clones take up approximately 0.96%. These same records also appear under a second study, on yellow fever vaccine responses in identical twins.

Input material: PBMCs. These receptors originate from a woman aged 18-35 years in good health.

This clonotype has a handful of counts. V gene TRBV9 combines with J gene TRBJ2-1; the D gene could be TRBD1 or TRBD2 (6 bases each). The germline V gene encodes CDR1 SGDLS and CDR2 YYNGEE. Trimming pared 0 bases from V and 10 bases from J, leaving 17 bases between. The CDR3 spans 15 residues. The CDR3 sequence: CASSVGGGRLKEQFF. CDR3 coding DNA: TGTGCCAGCAGCGTAGGTGGGGGGCGCCTTAAAGAGCAGTTCTTC.

This sequence joins TRBV5-5 and TRBJ2-5; 10 nucleotides agree with TRBD1. V lost 4 bases, J lost 5 bases, and 8 bases stayed unmatched. Germline V gene lookup returns CDR1 SGHKS and CDR2 YYEKEE (reference sequence). This CDR3 has 15 amino acids. CDR3 in DNA: TGTGCCAGCAGCAGAACAGACAGGGGGCTGGAGACCCAGTACTTC. The encoded protein is CASSRTDRGLETQYF.

The table lists this clonotype with a few counts. The chain carries TRBV10-2 and TRBJ2-3; D is uncertain. Per the germline V gene, CDR1 is WSHSY and CDR2 is SAAADI. The CDR3 has 13 residues. The V end was cut by 8 bases, the J end by 2 bases, with 11 bases between. As DNA, the CDR3 is TGCGCCAGCGGTCCAGCGTACACAGATACGCAGTATTTT. Protein product: CASGPAYTDTQYF.